These 23 T cell receptor beta chains originate from one sample sequenced in a study of T cell repertoires in cytomegalovirus infection. TCRdb fed the reads into MiXCR, producing one record per CDR3 protein. The sample contains more than 300,000 distinct CDR3 sequences, about a third of which appear only once. These receptors' targets are unknown. Sample: cultured PBMCs, taken from culture after CMV antigen stimulation. These receptors all come from a human donor in good health (CMV status not recorded). Some clones in this sample may be carry-over from other donors' samples.

This clonotype was detected once. This rearrangement joins TRBV7-9 to TRBJ2-7, with D unresolved. CDR3 size: 14 residues. Trimming shortened V by 1 base and J by 0 bases, and 7 bases separated the two germline ends. Germline assignment: CDR1 SEHNR and CDR2 FQNEAQ (reference sequence). CDR3 amino acids: CASSLEASSYEQYF. The CDR3 DNA follows: TGTGCCAGCAGCTTAGAAGCCAGCTCCTACGAGCAGTACTTC.

This clonotype occurred many times. The chain employs TRBV7-2 and TRBJ2-7; possibly TRBD2 for D (6 bases). Trimming left V 5 bases short and J 0 bases short, with 14 bases between. The CDR3 length is 15 residues. Germline loops: CDR1 SGHTA, CDR2 FQGNSA. CDR3 in DNA: TGTGCCAGCAGCCACGGGACTCACAGCTCCTACGAGCAGTACTTC. Translation: CASSHGTHSSYEQYF.

This clonotype has just a few counts. The chain combines TRBV28 with TRBJ2-1, with 14 bases identical to TRBD2. The V and J ends lost 3 bases and 0 bases, in that order; junction bases with no gene match: 1. CDR1 MDHEN and CDR2 SYDVKM come from the germline V gene. The CDR3 is 17 amino acids. The CDR3 DNA follows: TGTGCCAGCAGTTTGGGGACTAGCGGGGGCTCCTACAATGAGCAGTTCTTC. Its protein product is CASSLGTSGGSYNEQFF.

The chain uses TRBV7-2 and TRBJ2-1; 8 bases align to TRBD2. The V gene's germline CDR1 is SGHTA and CDR2 FQGNSA. This CDR3 has 14 residues. Germline trimming cut 2 bases from V and 7 bases from J; bases unmatched to any gene: 4. This CDR3 reads CASSLPSGFNEQFF. The CDR3 coding sequence is TGTGCCAGCAGCTTACCTAGCGGGTTTAATGAGCAGTTCTTC.

This clonotype was detected ten times or more. The CDR3 reads CASRLDRNYGYTF. DNA for the CDR3: TGTGCCAGCAGATTGGACAGGAACTATGGCTACACCTTC. This sequence joins TRBV6-2 or TRBV6-3 and TRBJ1-2; 7 bases fit TRBD1. V was pared by 6 bases and J by 2 bases, with 3 bases of the junction left unmatched. The germline V gene encodes CDR1 MNHEY and CDR2 SVGEGT. This CDR3 region has 13 residues.

The CDR3 nucleotides are TGTGCCAGCCAGAGTCGAGGAGAAAACATTCAGTACTTC. This codes for CASQSRGENIQYF. The rearrangement links TRBV7-2 to TRBJ2-4; unclear D gene. Germline CDR1 SGHTA, CDR2 FQGNSA. CDR3 length: 13 amino acids. V lost 8 bases, J lost 5 bases, and 13 bases lay in between.

This rearrangement joins TRBV28 to TRBJ2-3, with 7 bases aligning to TRBD2. The CDR3 has 13 amino acids. J gave up 4 bases and V 6 bases, and 4 bases lay outside the gene matches. CDR1 and CDR2 (germline): MDHEN, SYDVKM. The CDR3 sequence is CASRIAGADTQYF. The CDR3 DNA follows: TGTGCCAGCAGGATTGCGGGGGCAGATACGCAGTATTTT.

V and J are TRBV7-2 and TRBJ1-5; the D is unclear. Germline-derived CDR1 and CDR2 are SGHTA and FQGNSA. Trimming took off 6 bases at V and 0 bases at J, with 12 bases between the two ends. The CDR3 consists of 15 residues. For the CDR3, the DNA is TGTGCCAGCAGTTGGGCCGTGAGTAGCAATCAGCCCCAGCATTTT. This encodes CASSWAVSSNQPQHF.

V and J are TRBV5-1 and TRBJ2-3; D possibly matches TRBD1 or TRBD2 (5 bases each). V lost 4 bases to trimming and J lost 2 bases, with 11 bases between them. This CDR3 has 14 amino acids. Per the germline V gene, CDR1 is SGHRS and CDR2 is YFSETQ. CDR3 sequence reads: CASSRDQNTDTQYF. Written as DNA, the CDR3 is TGCGCCAGCAGCCGGGACCAAAACACAGATACGCAGTATTTT.

V gene TRBV28 combines with J gene TRBJ1-5, with 8 bases aligning to TRBD1. CDR3 length: 14 amino acids. Germline CDR1 MDHEN, CDR2 SYDVKM. Trimming at V came to 2 bases and at J to 9 bases, leaving 6 bases not matched to a gene. The chain's CDR3 is CASSLARGRRPQHF. The DNA of the CDR3 is TGTGCCAGCAGTTTAGCCAGGGGGCGCAGGCCCCAGCATTTT.

This clonotype was counted many times. The genes are TRBV7-9 and TRBJ2-3; the D is unclear. The CDR3 extends over 15 amino acids. Trimming removed 1 base at V and 1 base at J, with 9 bases between. The germline V gene has CDR1 SEHNR and CDR2 FQNEAQ (reference sequence). The CDR3 reads CASSLVQSGTDTQYF. The CDR3, as DNA: TGTGCCAGCAGCTTAGTACAGAGCGGCACAGATACGCAGTATTTT.

This chain links TRBV6-2 or TRBV6-3 with TRBJ2-4; D is ambiguous. CDR3 length equals 14 residues. The ends were cut back, 4 bases at V and 9 bases at J, with 16 bases in the middle. Per the germline V gene, CDR1 is MNHEY and CDR2 is SVGEGT. CDR3: CASSFGLVSPIQYF. In nucleotides, the CDR3 is TGTGCCAGCAGTTTCGGTCTAGTAAGCCCCATTCAGTACTTC.

This clonotype was counted between two and nine times. The chain recombines TRBV20-1 with TRBJ2-3, with no clear D. This CDR3 has 13 amino acids. Germline CDR1 is DFQATT and CDR2 is SNEGSKA (reference sequence). The germline V and J ends were trimmed by 0 bases and 2 bases, with 6 bases remaining between them. Here the CDR3 reads CSAREVSTDTQYF. DNA for the CDR3: TGCAGTGCTAGAGAGGTCTCCACAGATACGCAGTATTTT.

Concerning this clonotype: A junction boundary mismatches the germline segment, possibly from a read error. This chain uses TRBV4-1 with TRBJ1-1; TRBD1 agrees at 9 bases. The length of the CDR3 is 13 residues. From germline, CDR1 is MGHRA and CDR2 YSYEKL. CDR3 nucleotide sequence: TGCGCAAGCAGCGGACAGGGGCACACTGAAGCTTTCTTT. Its protein product is CASSGQGHTEAFF.

At least ten counts were recorded for this clonotype. The chain combines TRBV7-8 with TRBJ2-3; 7 bases agree with TRBD2. Germline V gene data show CDR1 as SGHVS and CDR2 as FQNEAQ. The J segment lost 3 bases and the V segment lost 0 bases, leaving 6 bases of the junction unmatched. The CDR3 is made up of 16 amino acids. The CDR3 bases are TGTGCCAGCAGCTTAGCGGCTAGCGGAGCGACAGATACGCAGTATTTT. Translation: CASSLAASGATDTQYF.

The rearrangement joins TRBV5-1 to TRBJ2-2, with 11 bases that match TRBD2. CDR3 length equals 19 residues. Germline loops: CDR1 SGHRS, CDR2 YFSETQ. Trimming at V came to 4 bases and at J to 3 bases, leaving 14 bases not matched to a gene. CDR3 protein: CASSPRLAGFTLYTGELFF. The CDR3 region has the DNA TGCGCCAGCAGCCCTAGACTAGCGGGGTTTACGCTCTACACCGGGGAGCTGTTTTTT.

V usage is TRBV12-3 or TRBV12-4 and J usage is TRBJ2-1, with 7 bases lining up with TRBD2. This CDR3 has 11 residues. Unmatched junction bases numbered 7, after V lost 5 bases and J lost 15 bases. CDR3 residues: CASSQSGKSFF. CDR3 coding DNA: TGTGCCAGCAGTCAGAGCGGGAAGTCGTTCTTC.

J is TRBJ2-3 and V is TRBV2; D remains ambiguous. The germline V gene has CDR1 SNHLY and CDR2 FYNNEI. Trimming removed 6 bases from V and 6 bases from J, with 10 bases in between. The CDR3 sequence is 12 residues long. The CDR3 DNA reads as TGTGCCAGCAGGGTCCTCCGGGATACGCAGTATTTT. Its protein product is CASRVLRDTQYF.

This sequence joins TRBV5-4 and TRBJ1-2, with 11 bases that match TRBD1. V trimming: 3 bases; J trimming: 4 bases; junction bases outside the gene matches: 5. Germline V gene data show CDR1 as SGHNT and CDR2 as YYREEE (reference sequence). The CDR3 has 15 amino acids. CDR3 DNA: TGTGCCAGCAGCTCACGGACAGGGGGCTCCTATGGCTACACCTTC. Its protein is CASSSRTGGSYGYTF. Full variable domain (outside the CDR3, taken from reference TRBV5-4 and TRBJ1-2): ETGVTQSPTHLIKTRGQQVTLRCSSQSGHNTVSWYQQALGQGPQFIFQYYREEENGRGNFPPRFSGLQFPNYSSELNVNALELDDSALYLCASSSRTGGSYGYTFGSGTRLTVV.

There are a few counts of this clonotype. This chain links TRBV6-1 with TRBJ2-1; 12 nucleotides match TRBD1. This CDR3 is 17 amino acids long. J gave up 7 bases and V 6 bases, and 13 bases lay outside the gene matches. CDR1 and CDR2 (germline): MNHNS, SASEGT. The CDR3 region is CASSNRQRDRGLNEQFF. The CDR3 DNA sequence: TGTGCCAGCAGCAATCGCCAAAGGGACAGGGGGCTAAATGAGCAGTTCTTC.

This clonotype appeared once. The V gene is TRBV6-1, the J gene TRBJ1-1; the D is unclear. The germline V and J ends were trimmed by 5 bases and 1 base, with 14 bases remaining between them. This CDR3 region has 15 residues. CDR1 is MNHNS, CDR2 SASEGT, per germline. The CDR3 coding sequence is TGTGCCAGCAGTATTGTGTCCTGGACGAACACTGAAGCTTTCTTT. It yields the protein CASSIVSWTNTEAFF.

Written as DNA, the CDR3 is TGTGCCAGCAGCACCAACCCCCCGGGACTCATCACAGATACGCAGTATTTT. Translation: CASSTNPPGLITDTQYF. This chain uses TRBV7-9 with TRBJ2-3; possible D gene TRBD2, 6 bases. This CDR3 has 17 residues. V lost 5 bases, J lost 2 bases, and 20 bases lay in between. Germline V gene lookup returns CDR1 SEHNR and CDR2 FQNEAQ (reference sequence).

The rearrangement links TRBV4-3 to TRBJ2-2; no clear D gene. V was cut by 0 bases and J by 8 bases, with 10 bases left in between. CDR1 LGHNA and CDR2 YSLEER come from the germline V gene. There are 14 residues in the CDR3. DNA for the CDR3: TGCGCCAGCAGCCAAGATCTGCTTAGTGGGGAGCTGTTTTTT. It yields the protein CASSQDLLSGELFF.